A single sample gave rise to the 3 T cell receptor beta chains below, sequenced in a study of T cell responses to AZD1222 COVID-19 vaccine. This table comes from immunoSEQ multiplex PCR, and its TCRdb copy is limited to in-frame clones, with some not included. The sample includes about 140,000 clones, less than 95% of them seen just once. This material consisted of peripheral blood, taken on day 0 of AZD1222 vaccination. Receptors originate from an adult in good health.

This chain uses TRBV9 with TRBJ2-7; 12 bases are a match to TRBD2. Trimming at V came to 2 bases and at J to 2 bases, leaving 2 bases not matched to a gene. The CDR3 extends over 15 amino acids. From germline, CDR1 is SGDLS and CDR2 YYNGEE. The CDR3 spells CASSVGLAGPYEQYF. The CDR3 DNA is TGTGCCAGCAGCGTCGGACTAGCGGGACCCTACGAGCAGTACTTC.

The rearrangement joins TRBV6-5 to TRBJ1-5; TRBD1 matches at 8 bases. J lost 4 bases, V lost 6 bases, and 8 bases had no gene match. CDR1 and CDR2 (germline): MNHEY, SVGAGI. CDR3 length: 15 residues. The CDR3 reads CASRPGGRGNQPQHF. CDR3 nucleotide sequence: TGTGCCAGCAGGCCAGGGGGCCGGGGAAATCAGCCCCAGCATTTT.

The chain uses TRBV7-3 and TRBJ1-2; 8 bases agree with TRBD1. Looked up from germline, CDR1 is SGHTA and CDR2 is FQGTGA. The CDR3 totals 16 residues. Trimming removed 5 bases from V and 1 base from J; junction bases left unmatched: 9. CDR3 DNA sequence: TGTGCCAGCAGCCTTCTCGGACAGGGCTTTAACTATGGCTACACCTTC. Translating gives CASSLLGQGFNYGYTF.